This T cell receptor (beta chain) emerged from a study of cytomegalovirus exposure and HLA in healthy donors. Participants comprised healthy donors of bone marrow. Researchers ran the PCR with 60 Vbeta and 13 Jbeta primers. Some clones are missing from TCRdb's copy, which holds only in-frame ones; the method was immunoSEQ multiplex PCR. The sample has 65,000 to 85,000 clones, 55% to 80% seen once. Turning to this clone: Its antigen is undetermined.

The CDR3 has 16 residues. Germline CDR1 SGHNT, CDR2 YENEEA. Trimming took 6 bases from V and 1 from J; bases not matched to a gene: 5. Study conclusions and caveats: Cytomegalovirus-associated status was assigned to about 160 TCR beta chains. The authors assumed roughly uniform sequencing depth across donors for presence/absence analyses. Across HLA loci, a later analysis found differing TCR association rates, with DRB1 most and HLA-C fewest.

The receptor was derived from a young woman in good health and CMV-seronegative. The V and J genes are TRBV11-3 and TRBJ2-2; 10 bases agree with TRBD2. Input material: PBMCs. This CDR3 reads CASSSRLAGNTGELFF. Written as DNA, the CDR3 is TGTGCCAGCAGTTCCCGACTAGCGGGGAACACCGGGGAGCTGTTTTTT.